This T cell receptor beta chain is drawn from a study of molecular identifiers for immune sequencing clone quantification. This clonotype occurred many times. When naive CD8 T cells were sorted, they were gated as CD8+CD4-CCR7+CD45RA+. The use of previously described methods and listed TCR primers produced the bulk TCR libraries. TCRdb reprocessed the PCR reads with MiXCR, giving one entry per CDR3 protein. The data show roughly 93,000 distinct CDR3 sequences, with over 15% seen just once and 0.75% to 0.95% held by the top ten. The germline V gene encodes CDR1 SGDLS and CDR2 YYNGEE. Deletions cut 4 bases from V and 2 bases from J, with 16 bases between. The CDR3 covers 16 residues.

This chain links TRBV9 with TRBJ1-3, with no clear D. Material: naive CD8+ T cells from blood, with Jurkat cell RNA spiked in. The subset denotes: FACS-sorted CD8+CD4-CCR7+CD45RA+ naive T cells. The sequence was collected from a human donor in good health. Some libraries in this study had Jurkat cell RNA spiked in. CDR3 amino acids: CASSPRRIDPGNTIYF. The CDR3 nucleotides read TGTGCCAGCAGCCCCCGGAGGATAGATCCTGGAAACACCATATATTTT. The full variable domain, in which reference TRBV9 and TRBJ1-3 provide the parts outside the CDR3, is DSGVTQTPKHLITATGQRVTLRCSPRSGDLSVYWYQQSLDQGLQFLIQYYNGEERAKGNILERFSAQQFPDLHSELNLSSLELGDSALYFCASSPRRIDPGNTIYFGEGSWLTVV.